A single sample gave rise to the 9 T cell receptor beta chains below, sequenced in a study of T cell responses to AZD1222 COVID-19 vaccine. The method was immunoSEQ multiplex PCR; TCRdb's version includes in-frame clones alone and lacks a portion of them. Found here are roughly 100,000 clones, roughly 88% of them singletons; the top ten hold around 2.3%. The sample in question was peripheral blood, obtained on day 0 of AZD1222 vaccination. The source is an adult in good health.

The chain carries TRBV24-1 and TRBJ2-7; tentative D call: TRBD2 (6 bases). Per the germline V gene, CDR1 is KGHDR and CDR2 is SFDVKD. The V and J ends lost 4 bases and 2 bases respectively, with 8 bases between them. The CDR3 extends over 13 amino acids. The CDR3 reads CATSDSGAYEQYF. The DNA of the CDR3 is TGTGCCACCAGTGACTCGGGGGCCTACGAGCAGTACTTC.

This chain uses TRBV4-2 with TRBJ2-5, with 9 bases fitting TRBD2. CDR1 is LGHNA, CDR2 YNFKEQ, per germline. This CDR3 comprises 16 residues. With 3 bases clipped from V and 5 bases from J, the junction kept 10 bases outside the gene matches. The CDR3 bases are TGTGCCAGCAGCCAGGATAGCGGGAGCTGGGGTGAGACCCAGTACTTC. It yields the protein CASSQDSGSWGETQYF.

The V gene is TRBV18, the J gene TRBJ2-7; 8 nucleotides match TRBD2. The CDR3 totals 15 residues. Looked up from germline, CDR1 is KGHSH and CDR2 is LQKENI. V was pared by 0 bases and J by 1 base, with 2 bases of the junction left unmatched. The CDR3 DNA reads TGTGCCAGCTCACCACCAGGACTAGCATCCTACGAGCAGTACTTC. Translation: CASSPPGLASYEQYF.

This chain joins TRBV11-2 and TRBJ2-1; weak D call: TRBD1 (6 bases). The germline CDR1 and CDR2 sequences are SGHAT and FQNNGV. This CDR3 is built from 16 residues. Between the trimmed V and J ends, which lost 5 bases and 0 bases, there was a span of 14 bases. Here the CDR3 DNA reads TGTGCCAGCAGCCAACGACAGGACAGCTCCTACAATGAGCAGTTCTTC. Translation: CASSQRQDSSYNEQFF.

V gene TRBV7-8 combines with J gene TRBJ1-5; TRBD1 might be the D (6 bases). With 4 bases removed from V and 0 bases from J, the gap between germline ends came to 25 bases. CDR1 SGHVS and CDR2 FQNEAQ come from the germline V gene. The CDR3 is made up of 20 amino acids. CDR3 sequence: CASSWLAGAHTSYSNQPQHF. The CDR3 DNA follows: TGTGCCAGCAGCTGGCTCGCGGGGGCCCATACTTCTTATAGCAATCAGCCCCAGCATTTT.

This chain's CDR3 is CASSWRGASYQETQYF. The DNA for the CDR3 is TGTGCCAGCAGTTGGCGAGGCGCCTCGTACCAAGAGACCCAGTACTTC. V and J are TRBV28 and TRBJ2-5; D is unresolved. From germline, CDR1 is MDHEN and CDR2 SYDVKM. The CDR3 extends over 16 amino acids. Trimming removed 4 bases at V and 0 bases at J, with 15 bases between.

This clone was counted once. The V gene is TRBV7-8, the J gene TRBJ1-1; TRBD1 might be the D (5 bases). The CDR3 has 13 residues. The ends were cut back, 5 bases at V and 2 bases at J, with 9 bases in the middle. Germline CDR1 reads SGHVS; CDR2 reads FQNEAQ. The CDR3 sequence: CASSLDSNTEAFF. CDR3 DNA: TGTGCCAGCAGCCTCGACAGTAACACTGAAGCTTTCTTT.

The V call is TRBV3-1 (or the pseudogene TRBV3-2), the J call TRBJ1-4; unclear D gene. Germline V gene sequence: CDR1 LGHDT, CDR2 YNNKEL (reference sequence). Between the trimmed V and J ends, which lost 3 bases and 0 bases, there was a span of 5 bases. The CDR3 loop spans 14 amino acids. CDR3 sequence: CASSHEATNEKLFF. The CDR3 coding sequence is TGTGCCAGCAGCCACGAAGCAACTAATGAAAAACTGTTTTTT.

The V call is TRBV3-1 (or the pseudogene TRBV3-2), the J call TRBJ2-1; 11 nucleotides match TRBD2. Germline CDR1 LGHDT, CDR2 YNNKEL (reference sequence). There are 20 residues in the CDR3. Unmatched junction bases numbered 18, after V lost 2 bases and J lost 6 bases. CDR3 coding DNA: TGTGCCAGCAGCCAATCCCTAGGGGGGACTAGCGGTTTTCAGGGCAATGAGCAGTTCTTC. Protein product: CASSQSLGGTSGFQGNEQFF.